The clone carrying this T cell receptor (beta chain) was seen just once. Here immunoSEQ multiplex PCR was the method, and the copy in TCRdb shows in-frame clones only, minus some. The sample yields 500,000 or so clones, 95% to 96% seen once. This specimen belongs to a study of shared clonotypes between healthy human individuals. V lost 3 bases to trimming and J lost 5 bases, with 14 bases between them. This CDR3 has 15 residues. Germline CDR1 SGDLS, CDR2 YYNGEE. This clonotype was obtained from a woman under 40 in good health. The chain couples TRBV9 to TRBJ2-2; D possibly corresponds to TRBD2 (6 bases). The sample consisted of naive CD4+ T cells sorted from blood. As to subset: CD45RA+ positively selected. CDR3 loop: CASSAGPGGTGELFF. Written as DNA, the CDR3 is TGTGCCAGCAGCGCCGGACCCGGAGGGACCGGGGAGCTGTTTTTT.